Following are 9 T cell receptor beta chains from one sample sequenced in a study of CD8+CD57+ T cells in acquired aplastic anemia. TCR beta VDJ and CDR3 profiles were obtained from a genomic DNA template. TCRdb re-derived calls from the reads in MiXCR, one entry per CDR3 protein. The table has 150,000 to 200,000 distinct CDR3 sequences, 64% seen once. Sequencing was performed on sorted CD4+, CD8+, or CD8+CD57+ T cells (not recorded which) from PBMCs. Receptors were obtained from a human donor with severe aplastic anemia or a healthy control (not recorded which).

The J gene is TRBJ2-3, the V gene TRBV9; maybe TRBD2 (6 bases). Germline V CDR1 and CDR2: SGDLS, YYNGEE. The CDR3 is 15 amino acids. V was clipped by 3 bases and J by 4 bases, with 15 bases between them. CDR3 coding DNA: TGTGCCAGCAGCGGCGCCGGGACTCGAGCAGATACGCAGTATTTT. Amino acid sequence: CASSGAGTRADTQYF.

This clonotype was counted a few times. The V gene is TRBV7-8, the J gene TRBJ2-5; weak D call: TRBD1 (6 bases). The V gene's germline CDR1 is SGHVS and CDR2 FQNEAQ. The CDR3 sequence is 15 residues long. Trimming cost V 4 bases and J 0 bases, with 12 bases left between them. For the CDR3, the DNA is TGTGCCAGCAGCTCCCATGGGGACAACCAAGAGACCCAGTACTTC. This translates into CASSSHGDNQETQYF.

The CDR3 nucleotides read TGTGCCAGCAGCTCAAATAGCGGGAGGCCCCAAGAGACCCAGTACTTC. Its translation: CASSSNSGRPQETQYF. J is TRBJ2-5 and V is TRBV7-7; the match to TRBD2 covers 10 bases. Losses at the gene ends were 4 bases for V and 1 base for J; bases not matched to a gene: 6. Per the germline V gene, CDR1 is SSHAT and CDR2 is FNYEAQ (reference sequence). This CDR3 contains 16 residues.

V usage is TRBV20-1 and J usage is TRBJ2-7; 9 positions match TRBD1. Germline V lookup: CDR1 DFQATT, CDR2 SNEGSKA (reference sequence). The CDR3 spans 13 residues. Losses at the gene ends were 7 bases for V and 6 bases for J; bases not matched to a gene: 10. CDR3 residues: CSVPYTGGFEQYF. The DNA of the CDR3 is TGCAGTGTCCCCTATACAGGGGGCTTCGAGCAGTACTTC.

J is TRBJ2-5 and V is TRBV7-2; no reliable D call. This CDR3 comprises 13 residues. Germline V gene sequence: CDR1 SGHTA, CDR2 FQGNSA. Trimming took off 1 base at V and 5 bases at J, with 8 bases between the two ends. The CDR3 loop reads CASSLGAGETQYF. As DNA, the CDR3 is TGTGCCAGCAGCTTAGGGGCCGGCGAGACCCAGTACTTC.

About this clonotype itself: Possible read error: a much larger clone is one base away. This chain links TRBV3-1 with TRBJ1-1, with D possibly being TRBD1 (5 bases). Per the germline V gene, CDR1 is LGHDT and CDR2 is YNNKEL (reference sequence). This CDR3 comprises 15 residues. The CDR3 DNA reads as TGTGCCAGCAGCCACTTAACGGACGGAGGGGCTGAAGCTTACTTT. Encoded protein: CASSHLTDGGAEAYF.

The CDR3 here is CSVVSGGRGNIQYF. The CDR3 coding sequence is TGCAGCGTTGTTAGCGGGGGGCGCGGAAACATTCAGTACTTC. This chain connects TRBV29-1 to TRBJ2-4; 10 bases agree with TRBD2. The germline gives CDR1 SQVTM, CDR2 ANQGSEA. V was clipped by 4 bases and J by 6 bases; unmatched bases: 6. The CDR3 runs to 14 residues.

This chain joins TRBV2 and TRBJ2-3; 9 bases match TRBD2. This CDR3 region has 14 residues. Germline CDR1 SNHLY, CDR2 FYNNEI. V was clipped by 4 bases and J by 4 bases; unmatched bases: 3. CDR3 sequence reads: CASSASGVADTQYF. As DNA, the CDR3 is TGTGCCAGCAGTGCTAGCGGGGTGGCAGATACGCAGTATTTT.

The V and J genes are TRBV24-1 and TRBJ2-6; D gene unclear. Per germline, CDR1 KGHDR and CDR2 SFDVKD. Trimming pared 3 bases from V and 0 bases from J, leaving 5 bases between. The CDR3 length is 15 residues. CDR3: CATSDQVSGANVLTF. CDR3 DNA sequence: TGTGCCACCAGTGATCAGGTCTCTGGGGCCAACGTCCTGACTTTC.